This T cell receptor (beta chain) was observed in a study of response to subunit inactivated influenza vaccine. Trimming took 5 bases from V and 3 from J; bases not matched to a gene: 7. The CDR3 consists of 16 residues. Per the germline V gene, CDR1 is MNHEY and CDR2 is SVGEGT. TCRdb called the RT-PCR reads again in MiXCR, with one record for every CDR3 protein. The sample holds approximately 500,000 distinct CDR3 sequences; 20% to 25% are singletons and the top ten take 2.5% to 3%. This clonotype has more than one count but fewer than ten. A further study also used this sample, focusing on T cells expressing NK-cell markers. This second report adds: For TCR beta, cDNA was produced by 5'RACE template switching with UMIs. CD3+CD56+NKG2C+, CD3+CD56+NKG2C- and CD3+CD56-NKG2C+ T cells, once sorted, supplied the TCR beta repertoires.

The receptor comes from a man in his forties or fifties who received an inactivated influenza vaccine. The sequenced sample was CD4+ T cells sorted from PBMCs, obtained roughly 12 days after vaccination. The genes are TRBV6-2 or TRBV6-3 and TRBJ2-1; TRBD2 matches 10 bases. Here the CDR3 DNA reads TGTGCCAGCAGTGGAGTAGCGGGAGGCCACTACAATGAGCAGTTCTTC. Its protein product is CASSGVAGGHYNEQFF.